This TCR beta chain was sequenced for a study of CD8 T cells in Susac syndrome. With regard to this clonotype: Its specificity is unknown.

Random-hexamer reverse transcription was applied to about 0.45 to 1 ug RNA. TCR beta CDR3 was amplified by immunoSEQ covering 54 Vbeta and 13 Jbeta. MiXCR was run by TCRdb on the immunoSEQ multiplex PCR reads, yielding one entry per CDR3 protein. The sample comprises about 150,000 distinct CDR3 sequences, around 95% of which are singletons, and around 0.21% rests with the top ten. From blood CD8+ and CD4+ T cells, the TCR beta chain was sequenced. The authors negatively isolated CD8+ and CD4+ T cells and FACS-enriched TEMRA cells. Study outcomes and limitations: TCR sequencing and HLA analysis covered a relatively small number of individuals.

Germline CDR1 reads GTSNPN; CDR2 reads SVGIG (reference sequence). The CDR3 is made up of 11 amino acids. Trimming took off 7 bases at V and 6 bases at J, with 12 bases between the two ends. The sequence was collected from a human donor with multiple sclerosis. Sequencing input: CD8+ T cells from PBMCs. This rearrangement joins TRBV30 to TRBJ1-1, with a possible D match to TRBD1 (5 bases). Here the CDR3 DNA reads TGTGCCTTCGGTGGAGGGGCTGAAGCTTTCTTT. It encodes CAFGGGAEAFF. The whole variable domain, remainder taken from reference TRBV30 and TRBJ1-1, is SQTIHQWPATLVQPVGSPLSLECTVEGTSNPNLYWYRQAAGRGLQLLFYSVGIGQISSEVPQNLSASRPQDRQFILSSKKLLLSDSGFYLCAFGGGAEAFFGQGTRLTVV.